The 27 T cell receptor beta chains below come from one sample, sequenced in a study of sequential checkpoint blockade in melanoma. Sequencing was performed with immunoSEQ multiplex PCR; in TCRdb, only in-frame clones are kept and a portion is missing. This sample carries 15,000 to 20,000 clones, approximately 26% of them seen once, and the ten largest clones take roughly 7.2%. The treatment: randomized to nivolumab then ipilimumab (arm A) or the reverse (arm B). Sequencing used tumor tissue (inferred from file names), obtained from a patient given nivolumab and ipilimumab in sequence. The source of these receptors is a human donor with melanoma.

This clone has only a few counts. V gene TRBV29-1 combines with J gene TRBJ2-5, with TRBD2 matching over 13 bases. V was pared by 5 bases and J by 5 bases, with 2 bases of the junction left unmatched. The CDR3 runs to 13 residues. In germline, CDR1 is SQVTM, CDR2 ANQGSEA. The DNA of the CDR3 is TGCAGCGTTAAGACTAGCGGGGGGGAGACCCAGTACTTC. Translation gives CSVKTSGGETQYF.

V is TRBV6-8 and J is TRBJ2-3; D unresolved. V was clipped by 2 bases and J by 0 bases, with 6 bases between them. The CDR3 consists of 14 residues. Germline V lookup: CDR1 MNHGY, CDR2 SAAAGT. The CDR3 loop is CASSYGSSTDTQYF. CDR3 DNA: TGTGCCAGCAGTTACGGCAGTAGCACAGATACGCAGTATTTT.

This clone was seen a handful of times. The chain employs TRBV25-1 and TRBJ1-1, with no clear D. Germline CDR1 is MGHDK and CDR2 is SYGVNS. The CDR3 is made up of 14 amino acids. V was pared by 1 base and J by 1 base, with 7 bases between. CDR3 DNA: TGTGCCAGCAGTGAATTACGGCAGAACACTGAAGCTTTCTTT. Amino acid sequence: CASSELRQNTEAFF.

This chain joins TRBV14 and TRBJ2-7; the D is unclear. Germline V gene data show CDR1 as SGHDN and CDR2 as FVKESK. Trimming stripped 2 bases from V and 5 bases from J, with 4 bases between. The CDR3 spans 11 residues. The CDR3 DNA is TGTGCCAGCAGCCAACGACACGAGCAGTACTTC. Protein sequence: CASSQRHEQYF.

This CDR3 reads CASSLWLAAEQYF. CDR3 in DNA: TGTGCCAGCAGCTTATGGCTAGCGGCCGAGCAGTACTTC. V gene TRBV7-8 combines with J gene TRBJ2-7; 7 nucleotides agree with TRBD2. The CDR3 is 13 residues long. With 2 bases clipped from V and 6 bases from J, the junction kept 4 bases outside the gene matches. Per germline, CDR1 SGHVS and CDR2 FQNEAQ. Complete variable domain (other parts from reference TRBV7-8 and TRBJ2-7): GAGVSQSPRYKVAKRGQDVALRCDPISGHVSLFWYQQALGQGPEFLTYFQNEAQLDKSGLPSDRFFAERPEGSVSTLKIQRTQQEDSAVYLCASSLWLAAEQYFGPGTRLTVT.

V is TRBV6-7 and J is TRBJ2-1; no firm D call. TRBV6-7 is flagged as an ORF with uncertain function. This CDR3 contains 11 residues. Trimming shortened V by 2 bases and J by 7 bases, and 3 bases separated the two germline ends. In DNA, the CDR3 is TGTGCCAGCAGTTACAGAAATGAGCAGTTCTTC. Translation: CASSYRNEQFF.

J is TRBJ2-7 and V is TRBV6-8; 9 nucleotides agree with TRBD1. V shed 4 bases and J 1 base; nucleotides not matched to a gene: 11. The germline V gene has CDR1 MNHGY and CDR2 SAAAGT. The CDR3 runs to 17 residues. The CDR3 spells CASSFGQGSIPSYEQYF. CDR3 sequence (DNA): TGTGCCAGCAGTTTCGGACAGGGGTCAATCCCTTCCTACGAGCAGTACTTC.

The gene calls are TRBV19 and TRBJ2-3, with TRBD2 as a possible D gene (6 bases). The length of the CDR3 is 20 residues. V lost 3 bases and J 1 base, leaving 26 bases between the germline ends. Germline V gene data show CDR1 as LNHDA and CDR2 as SQIVND (reference sequence). The CDR3 here is CASSIISPGLSGTGTDTQYF. For the CDR3, the DNA is TGTGCCAGTAGTATTATATCCCCCGGACTTAGCGGCACCGGCACAGATACGCAGTATTTT.

This clone has just a few counts. The rearrangement joins TRBV6-8 to TRBJ2-7, with 9 nucleotides matching TRBD1. The junction had 8 bases not matched to a gene; V was cut back by 6 bases and J by 2 bases. Germline V CDR1 and CDR2: MNHGY, SAAAGT. The CDR3 sequence is 15 residues long. This CDR3 is CASSPRQGVTYEQYF. The CDR3, as DNA: TGTGCCAGCAGCCCGAGACAGGGGGTTACCTACGAGCAGTACTTC.

This clone was counted at least ten times. This sequence joins TRBV11-3 and TRBJ1-1, with a possible D match to TRBD1 (6 bases). Trimming took 5 bases from V and 5 from J, leaving 24 bases between them. This CDR3 is built from 17 residues. Germline V lookup: CDR1 SGHNT, CDR2 YENEEA. CDR3 residues: CASSDPTGGRSRTEAFF. The CDR3 DNA follows: TGTGCCAGCAGCGATCCGACCGGGGGGCGAAGCAGAACTGAAGCTTTCTTT.

This clone was found a few times. The chain couples TRBV11-3 to TRBJ2-5; 7 bases fit TRBD2. This CDR3 region has 16 residues. V was pared by 3 bases and J by 1 base, with 8 bases of the junction left unmatched. Germline CDR1 reads SGHNT; CDR2 reads YENEEA. Here the CDR3 reads CASSFLTGGIQETQYF. For the CDR3, the DNA is TGTGCCAGCAGCTTTCTCACGGGAGGCATCCAAGAGACCCAGTACTTC.

The chain recombines TRBV11-3 with TRBJ2-1; TRBD2 matches at 9 bases. Germline values: CDR1 SGHNT, CDR2 YENEEA. This CDR3 spans 16 amino acids. V was clipped by 3 bases and J by 8 bases; unmatched bases: 11. For the CDR3, the DNA is TGTGCCAGCAGCTTCCCTTATGCGGGGGGGGTCTATGAGCAGTTCTTC. Amino acid sequence: CASSFPYAGGVYEQFF.

V is TRBV11-3 and J is TRBJ2-1, with TRBD2 as a possible D gene (7 bases). The CDR3 sequence is 15 residues long. The germline V gene has CDR1 SGHNT and CDR2 YENEEA. The V end was cut by 5 bases, the J end by 3 bases, with 14 bases between. The CDR3 nucleotides are TGTGCCAGCAGCGAGGGGGGGGCCAACTACAATGAGCAGTTCTTC. Translation gives CASSEGGANYNEQFF.

The chain carries TRBV9 and TRBJ1-1, with D possibly being TRBD1 (6 bases). V gave up 0 bases and J gave up 4 bases, with 10 bases separating them. The CDR3 spans 14 residues. Germline V CDR1 and CDR2: SGDLS, YYNGEE. CDR3 region: CASSVEGDTTEAFF. Here the CDR3 DNA reads TGTGCCAGCAGCGTAGAGGGGGACACCACTGAAGCTTTCTTT.

This rearrangement joins TRBV7-6 to TRBJ1-4, with D maybe TRBD1 (5 bases). Per the germline V gene, CDR1 is SGHVS and CDR2 is FNYEAQ. The CDR3 has 16 residues. The V gene lost 1 base and the J gene lost 7 bases, with 16 bases spanning the gap. CDR3 nucleotides: TGTGCCAGCAGCTTAGATCCACAGGCCCGGAGTGAAAAACTGTTTTTT. Translating it yields CASSLDPQARSEKLFF.

The chain recombines TRBV10-2 with TRBJ2-1; D ambiguous. V shed 2 bases and J shed 8 bases, with 22 bases lying between them. This CDR3 has 17 amino acids. CDR1 is WSHSY, CDR2 SAAADI, per germline. The CDR3 nucleotides are TGCGCCAGCAGTGAGCGGTCTAGTTTCTCATCCCAACATGAGCAGTTCTTC. It translates to CASSERSSFSSQHEQFF.

The chain recombines TRBV11-3 with TRBJ1-4, with D unresolved. CDR1 is SGHNT, CDR2 YENEEA, per germline. V shed 3 bases and J shed 8 bases, with 13 bases lying between them. This CDR3 has 14 amino acids. The CDR3 region has the DNA TGTGCCAGCAGCTTGAACAGTGGAGGGGAAAAACTGTTTTTT. It encodes CASSLNSGGEKLFF.

The chain employs TRBV19 and TRBJ2-7; possibly TRBD1 for D (6 bases). The V end lost 1 base, the J end lost 5 bases, and 12 bases lay between the germline ends. Germline V gene sequence: CDR1 LNHDA, CDR2 SQIVND (reference sequence). The CDR3 is 14 amino acids. CDR3 region: CASSIVHRTDEQYF. CDR3 nucleotide sequence: TGTGCCAGTAGTATAGTTCATCGGACAGACGAGCAGTACTTC.

The table lists this clone with a few counts. This chain uses TRBV6-8 with TRBJ2-5, with D perhaps TRBD1 (5 bases). V was cut by 7 bases and J by 2 bases, with 11 bases left in between. CDR1 is MNHGY, CDR2 SAAAGT, per germline. The CDR3 sequence is 13 residues long. CDR3 in amino acids: CASMGLGQETQYF. CDR3 sequence (DNA): TGTGCCAGCATGGGGCTGGGGCAAGAGACCCAGTACTTC.

This clone was observed a few times. The chain couples TRBV11-3 to TRBJ2-3; unclear D gene. Germline CDR1 and CDR2: SGHNT and YENEEA. The CDR3 totals 14 residues. Trimming cost V 5 bases and J 1 base, with 10 bases left between them. The CDR3 loop is CASSPQPGTDTQYF. CDR3 sequence (DNA): TGTGCCAGCAGCCCCCAACCCGGCACAGATACGCAGTATTTT.

This clone was recorded once. The chain's CDR3 is CASSADSSYNSPLHF. CDR3 DNA: TGTGCCAGTAGTGCGGACAGCTCCTATAATTCACCCCTCCACTTT. The genes are TRBV19 and TRBJ1-6; a possible D gene is TRBD1 (6 bases). There are 15 residues in the CDR3. With 5 bases removed from V and 0 bases from J, the gap between germline ends came to 8 bases. Germline CDR1 is LNHDA and CDR2 is SQIVND (reference sequence).

This clone was picked up a small number of times. This chain uses TRBV15 with TRBJ1-2; no firm D call. Per the germline V gene, CDR1 is LNHNV and CDR2 is YYDKDF (reference sequence). Trimming stripped 0 bases from V and 5 bases from J, with 10 bases between. The CDR3 has 14 amino acids. CDR3 residues: CATSRDSTLYGYTF. DNA of the CDR3: TGTGCCACCAGCAGAGATTCGACCCTATATGGCTACACCTTC.

The V call is TRBV4-1, the J call TRBJ2-7; D remains unclear. The V gene's germline CDR1 is MGHRA and CDR2 YSYEKL. The CDR3 contains 15 residues. Deletions cut 0 bases from V and 6 bases from J, with 15 bases between. CDR3 coding DNA: TGCGCCAGCAGCCAAGAGGGTGTGGTTGCAATCGAGCAGTACTTC. It encodes CASSQEGVVAIEQYF.

V usage is TRBV9 and J usage is TRBJ2-3, with TRBD2 matching over 11 bases. This CDR3 region has 17 residues. Germline V gene data show CDR1 as SGDLS and CDR2 as YYNGEE. Unmatched junction bases numbered 6, after V lost 0 bases and J lost 3 bases. This CDR3 is CASSVGNSGGVTDTQYF. DNA of the CDR3: TGTGCCAGCAGCGTAGGGAATAGCGGGGGGGTGACAGATACGCAGTATTTT.

The J gene is TRBJ2-3, the V gene TRBV11-3; the D gene is possibly TRBD1 (5 bases). Trimming removed 3 bases at V and 1 base at J, with 11 bases between. Germline V gene data show CDR1 as SGHNT and CDR2 as YENEEA. The CDR3 is made up of 15 amino acids. For the CDR3, the DNA is TGTGCCAGCAGCTTTCAGGGTAAGGGCACAGATACGCAGTATTTT. Its translation: CASSFQGKGTDTQYF. The entire variable domain, with the rest obtained from reference TRBV11-3 and TRBJ2-3, is as follows: EAGVVQSPRYKIIEKKQPVAFWCNPISGHNTLYWYLQNLGQGPELLIRYENEEAVDDSQLPKDRFSAERLKGVDSTLKIQPAELGDSAVYLCASSFQGKGTDTQYFGPGTRLTVL.

The chain carries TRBV19 and TRBJ2-2; the match to TRBD2 covers 10 bases. CDR1 and CDR2 from the germline V gene are LNHDA and SQIVND (reference sequence). CDR3 length equals 16 residues. Trimming at V came to 3 bases and at J to 2 bases, leaving 3 bases not matched to a gene. The CDR3 nucleotides read TGTGCCAGTAGTATCCCTAGCGGGGGAAACACCGGGGAGCTGTTTTTT. Translation gives CASSIPSGGNTGELFF.

This clone occurred many times. The chain has TRBV11-3 and TRBJ2-5; no definite D call. This CDR3 region has 15 residues. V was trimmed by 1 base and J by 1 base, leaving 10 bases between them. From germline, CDR1 is SGHNT and CDR2 YENEEA. CDR3 in DNA: TGTGCCAGCAGCTTAGTCCTAGTCCCCCAAGAGACCCAGTACTTC. This sequence encodes CASSLVLVPQETQYF.